The 27 T cell receptor beta chains below all came from one sample that was sequenced in a study of human T cells and chemical hapten exposure. TCRdb reprocessed the RACE reads via MiXCR and lists one record per CDR3 protein. Counted here are tens of thousands of distinct CDR3 sequences, 4.3% occurring once; the ten biggest clones make up 1.5% to 2%. This sample's time point: healthy volunteer bleed at 2 weeks. Unfractionated whole blood was the source from which total RNA was extracted. Sequencing was done on a sample of whole blood. These receptors originate from a female donor in good health. Some clones in this sample may be carry-over from other donors' samples.

This clonotype was seen ten or more times. CDR3 DNA: TGTGCCAGCAGTGAGAGGGACAGAGCCACAGATACGCAGTATTTT. Translation gives CASSERDRATDTQYF. J is TRBJ2-3 and V is TRBV6-1; 7 nucleotides match TRBD1. The CDR3 is 15 amino acids. V gave up 3 bases and J gave up 2 bases; unmatched junction bases: 5. The germline V gene encodes CDR1 MNHNS and CDR2 SASEGT.

This clonotype is medium-sized by share. The genes are TRBV29-1 and TRBJ2-5, with D perhaps TRBD2 (6 bases). CDR3 length equals 14 residues. V dropped 5 bases and J dropped 2 bases, with 15 bases sitting between them. Per germline, CDR1 SQVTM and CDR2 ANQGSEA. CDR3 bases: TGCAGCGTTCATGGAGGGGCTGGACAAGAGACCCAGTACTTC. Encoded protein: CSVHGGAGQETQYF.

The table lists this clonotype with many counts. This rearrangement joins TRBV6-5 to TRBJ1-3; 7 positions agree with TRBD1. J was trimmed by 0 bases and V by 6 bases; bases with no gene match: 2. The CDR3 is made up of 14 amino acids. Per germline, CDR1 MNHEY and CDR2 SVGAGI. The CDR3 region is CASSRTGSGNTIYF. CDR3 bases: TGTGCCAGCAGCCGGACAGGCTCTGGAAACACCATATATTTT.

This clonotype was observed many times. The V and J genes are TRBV11-2 and TRBJ1-3, with TRBD1 as a possible D gene (5 bases). CDR3 length: 15 residues. Trimming stripped 4 bases from V and 4 bases from J, with 14 bases between. The germline CDR1 and CDR2 sequences are SGHAT and FQNNGV. CDR3 sequence (DNA): TGTGCCAGCAGCTCCCCGGACAAAAGCGGAAACACCATATATTTT. It codes for CASSSPDKSGNTIYF.

This clonotype showed up many times. This chain links TRBV7-2 with TRBJ2-3, with 7 bases fitting TRBD2. V lost 5 bases to trimming and J lost 0 bases; unmatched junction nucleotides: 5. This CDR3 is built from 15 residues. Germline loops: CDR1 SGHTA, CDR2 FQGNSA. The DNA for the CDR3 is TGTGCCAGCAGCGTAAGCGGGATAAGCACAGATACGCAGTATTTT. Residues: CASSVSGISTDTQYF. The full variable domain, its missing parts supplied by reference TRBV7-2 and TRBJ2-3, is GAGVSQSPSNKVTEKGKDVELRCDPISGHTALYWYRQSLGQGLEFLIYFQGNSAPDKSGLPSDRFSAERTGGSVSTLTIQRTQQEDSAVYLCASSVSGISTDTQYFGPGTRLTVL.

This clonotype has ten or more counts. The rearrangement links TRBV5-6 to TRBJ1-3; 8 positions agree with TRBD1. This CDR3 comprises 17 residues. V lost 4 bases and J lost 3; bases outside the gene matches: 12. Germline CDR1 SGHDT, CDR2 YYEEEE. The DNA of the CDR3 is TGTGCCAGCAGCCCGAGTCTTCAGGGGGCGCATGGAAACACCATATATTTT. As protein: CASSPSLQGAHGNTIYF.

This rearrangement joins TRBV7-2 to TRBJ2-5; D gene ambiguous. V lost 0 bases to trimming and J lost 5 bases, with 10 bases between them. The CDR3 has 14 residues. Germline V gives CDR1 SGHTA, CDR2 FQGNSA. CDR3 protein: CASSLAPTRETQYF. DNA of the CDR3: TGTGCCAGCAGCTTAGCCCCCACCCGGGAGACCCAGTACTTC. The variable domain in full, completed from reference TRBV7-2 and TRBJ2-5, reads GAGVSQSPSNKVTEKGKDVELRCDPISGHTALYWYRQSLGQGLEFLIYFQGNSAPDKSGLPSDRFSAERTGGSVSTLTIQRTQQEDSAVYLCASSLAPTRETQYFGPGTRLLVL.

This clonotype has ten or more counts. The chain uses TRBV4-2 and TRBJ2-1, with 10 bases that match TRBD2. Germline V gene sequence: CDR1 LGHNA, CDR2 YNFKEQ. This CDR3 has 16 residues. The trim removed 3 bases at V and 2 bases at J, leaving 4 bases unmatched. This CDR3 reads CASSHVSGGAYNEQFF. The CDR3 DNA is TGTGCCAGCAGCCATGTGAGCGGGGGGGCCTACAATGAGCAGTTCTTC.

This clonotype occurred many times. CDR3 nucleotide sequence: TGCAGTGCTAGAGTTTTCCTAAGCACAGATACGCAGTATTTT. The encoded protein is CSARVFLSTDTQYF. The rearrangement uses TRBV20-1 and TRBJ2-3; D is ambiguous. Trimming pared 1 base from V and 0 bases from J, leaving 8 bases between. Germline CDR1 is DFQATT and CDR2 is SNEGSKA (reference sequence). This CDR3 comprises 14 residues.

This clonotype came up many times. This chain uses TRBV11-1 with TRBJ2-3; 7 bases map to TRBD1. J was trimmed by 3 bases and V by 5 bases; bases with no gene match: 11. The CDR3 loop spans 16 amino acids. Germline loops: CDR1 SGHAT, CDR2 FQDESV (reference sequence). CDR3 loop: CASSPLGTEKTDTQYF. The CDR3 region has the DNA TGTGCCAGCAGCCCTCTTGGGACAGAGAAGACAGATACGCAGTATTTT. Drawing the rest from reference TRBV11-1 and TRBJ2-3, the complete variable domain is EAEVAQSPRYKITEKSQAVAFWCDPISGHATLYWYRQILGQGPELLVQFQDESVVDDSQLPKDRFSAERLKGVDSTLKIQPAELGDSAMYLCASSPLGTEKTDTQYFGPGTRLTVL.

This clonotype has at least ten counts. CDR3 residues: CASSGDTAASSGANVLTF. CDR3 in DNA: TGTGCCAGCAGCGGGGACACGGCCGCGAGCTCTGGGGCCAACGTCCTGACTTTC. The chain joins TRBV5-4 to TRBJ2-6; D is perhaps TRBD1 (6 bases). The CDR3 runs 18 residues. Germline V gives CDR1 SGHNT, CDR2 YYREEE (reference sequence). The V gene lost 4 bases and the J gene lost 0 bases, with 17 bases spanning the gap.

The chain links TRBV28 to TRBJ1-1; no firm D call. CDR3 length: 15 residues. V dropped 2 bases and J dropped 4 bases, with 14 bases sitting between them. In germline, CDR1 is MDHEN, CDR2 SYDVKM. The CDR3 protein is CASSLMQETGTEAFF. As DNA, the CDR3 is TGTGCCAGCAGTTTAATGCAGGAAACGGGCACTGAAGCTTTCTTT.

This clonotype was detected only a few times. This may stem from a read error, because a much larger clone lies one nucleotide away. The chain carries TRBV9 and TRBJ1-6; tentatively, D is TRBD1 (6 bases). Germline values: CDR1 SGDLS, CDR2 YYNGEE. This CDR3 spans 16 amino acids. CDR3 region: CASSLGGFSTDSPLNF. CDR3 DNA: TGTGCCAGCAGCCTGGGGGGCTTCTCGACGGATTCACCCCTCAACTTT.

The chain uses TRBV30 and TRBJ2-7, with D uncertain. Trimming took off 0 bases at V and 6 bases at J, with 12 bases between the two ends. Germline CDR1 GTSNPN, CDR2 SVGIG (reference sequence). CDR3 length equals 13 residues. In DNA form, the CDR3 reads TGTGCCTGGAGTGTAGTCTCCGGACGCGAGCAGTACTTC. Residues: CAWSVVSGREQYF. Full variable domain (rest looked up from reference TRBV30 and TRBJ2-7): SQTIHQWPATLVQPVGSPLSLECTVEGTSNPNLYWYRQAAGRGLQLLFYSVGIGQISSEVPQNLSASRPQDRQFILSSKKLLLSDSGFYLCAWSVVSGREQYFGPGTRLTVT.

The sample holds many counts of this clonotype. The chain joins TRBV18 to TRBJ1-1; TRBD1 is a possible D gene (5 bases). The V end lost 4 bases, the J end lost 1 base, and 10 bases lay between the germline ends. The V gene's germline CDR1 is KGHSH and CDR2 LQKENI. CDR3 length: 14 residues. The CDR3 region has the DNA TGTGCCAGCTCACTCGACCAGGGGAACACTGAAGCTTTCTTT. Amino acids: CASSLDQGNTEAFF.

This clonotype was found a few times. The chain has TRBV20-1 and TRBJ1-1; the match to TRBD1 covers 7 bases. Looked up from germline, CDR1 is DFQATT and CDR2 is SNEGSKA (reference sequence). V shed 4 bases, J shed 11 bases, and the junction held 4 bases outside the gene matches. The CDR3 is 10 amino acids. In DNA form, the CDR3 reads TGCAGTGCTAAGTCAGGGGGTGCTTTCTTT. Translation gives CSAKSGGAFF.

In its sample, this clonotype was seen a few times. This sequence joins TRBV12-3 or TRBV12-4 and TRBJ1-5; no definite D call. There are 12 residues in the CDR3. Deletions cut 5 bases from V and 5 bases from J, with 7 bases between. CDR3 loop: CASSDGYQPQHF. Here the CDR3 DNA reads TGTGCCAGCAGTGACGGGTATCAGCCCCAGCATTTT.

At least ten counts were recorded for this clonotype. V usage is TRBV27 and J usage is TRBJ2-7; 9 bases line up with TRBD1. CDR3 length equals 13 residues. The V and J ends lost 5 bases and 3 bases, in that order; junction bases with no gene match: 2. The germline gives CDR1 MNHEY, CDR2 SMNVEV (reference sequence). CDR3 in DNA: TGTGCCAGCAGTCCGGGACAGGGCTACGAGCAGTACTTC. This gives the protein CASSPGQGYEQYF.

This clonotype was seen ten or more times. The chain couples TRBV19 to TRBJ1-4; D remains ambiguous. This CDR3 region has 11 residues. CDR1 LNHDA and CDR2 SQIVND come from the germline V gene (reference sequence). Trimming removed 5 bases at V and 8 bases at J, with 6 bases between. The CDR3: CASSGREKLFF. The CDR3 nucleotides are TGTGCCAGTAGTGGTCGGGAAAAACTGTTTTTT.

This clonotype was counted ten times or more. This chain joins TRBV27 and TRBJ1-2; D call uncertain. Trimming stripped 6 bases from V and 0 bases from J, with 14 bases between. Germline assignment: CDR1 MNHEY and CDR2 SMNVEV (reference sequence). This CDR3 spans 15 amino acids. CDR3 protein: CASSFRGLSNYGYTF. Written as DNA, the CDR3 is TGTGCCAGCAGCTTTCGTGGACTTTCTAACTATGGCTACACCTTC.

The chain couples TRBV5-1 to TRBJ1-1; D is undetermined. Looked up from germline, CDR1 is SGHRS and CDR2 is YFSETQ. V was cut by 1 base and J by 3 bases, with 7 bases left in between. The CDR3 runs 13 residues. CDR3 nucleotides: TGCGCCAGCAGCTTGTTCGGAGACACTGAAGCTTTCTTT. Translating it yields CASSLFGDTEAFF.

This clonotype was seen repeatedly, ten times or more. J is TRBJ2-4 and V is TRBV5-1, with D perhaps TRBD1 (5 bases). Trimming took 4 bases from V and 5 from J, leaving 13 bases between them. This CDR3 has 14 residues. Germline CDR1 is SGHRS and CDR2 is YFSETQ. The DNA of the CDR3 is TGCGCCAGCAGCGAAGGACAAATGGAAAACATTCAGTACTTC. This gives the protein CASSEGQMENIQYF. Combining the CDR3 with reference TRBV5-1 and TRBJ2-4 gives the whole variable domain KAGVTQTPRYLIKTRGQQVTLSCSPISGHRSVSWYQQTPGQGLQFLFEYFSETQRNKGNFPGRFSGRQFSNSRSEMNVSTLELGDSALYLCASSEGQMENIQYFGAGTRLSVL.

This clonotype was counted at least ten times. The V call is TRBV29-1, the J call TRBJ1-1; D may be TRBD1 (5 bases). This CDR3 is 17 amino acids long. The ends were cut back, 8 bases at V and 4 bases at J, with 29 bases in the middle. The V gene's germline CDR1 is SQVTM and CDR2 ANQGSEA. The CDR3, as DNA: TGCAGCTCAACGGGGGAGAGGGATAGGGGCGGAAGCACTGAAGCTTTCTTT. It yields the protein CSSTGERDRGGSTEAFF.

This clonotype showed up many times. The rearrangement links TRBV6-6 to TRBJ1-5; TRBD1 is a possible D gene (5 bases). Trimming left V 4 bases short and J 1 base short, with 14 bases between. This CDR3 contains 16 residues. CDR1 is MNHNY, CDR2 SVGAGI, per germline (reference sequence). The CDR3 spells CASSSTLDSSNQPQHF. CDR3 in DNA: TGTGCCAGCAGTTCCACCCTTGACAGCAGCAATCAGCCCCAGCATTTT.

This clonotype was seen repeatedly, ten times or more. This chain connects TRBV28 to TRBJ1-2, with a possible D match to TRBD1 (5 bases). Germline V CDR1 and CDR2: MDHEN, SYDVKM. The CDR3 runs to 11 residues. The V gene lost 3 bases and the J gene lost 10 bases, with 9 bases spanning the gap. CDR3 sequence: CASSLAGDYTF. For the CDR3, the DNA is TGTGCCAGCAGTTTGGCGGGGGACTACACCTTC.

Ten or more counts support this clonotype. The chain uses TRBV3-1 and TRBJ2-3, with D tentatively TRBD2 (5 bases). CDR3 length: 13 amino acids. V was trimmed by 8 bases and J by 6 bases, leaving 15 bases between them. Germline CDR1 is LGHDT and CDR2 is YNNKEL (reference sequence). The CDR3 loop is CASRGPTRDTQYF. Here the CDR3 DNA reads TGTGCCAGCCGCGGGCCCACGCGGGATACGCAGTATTTT.

The table lists this clonotype with many counts. The chain joins TRBV6-2 or TRBV6-3 to TRBJ1-1; D may be TRBD1 (6 bases). Trimming shortened V by 0 bases and J by 0 bases, and 11 bases separated the two germline ends. The germline V gene encodes CDR1 MNHEY and CDR2 SVGEGT. The CDR3 consists of 16 residues. For the CDR3, the DNA is TGTGCCAGCAGTTACTCGAAAGACAGGATGAACACTGAAGCTTTCTTT. Encoded protein: CASSYSKDRMNTEAFF.